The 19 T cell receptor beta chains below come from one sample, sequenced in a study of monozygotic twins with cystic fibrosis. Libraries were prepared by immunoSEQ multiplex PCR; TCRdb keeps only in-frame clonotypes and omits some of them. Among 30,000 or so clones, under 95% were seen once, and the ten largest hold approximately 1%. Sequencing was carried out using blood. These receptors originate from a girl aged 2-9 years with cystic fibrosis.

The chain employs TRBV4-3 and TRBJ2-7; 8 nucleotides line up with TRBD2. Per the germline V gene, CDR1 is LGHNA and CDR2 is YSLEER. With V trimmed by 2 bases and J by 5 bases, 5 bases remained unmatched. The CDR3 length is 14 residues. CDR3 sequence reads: CASSQKAGVHEQYF. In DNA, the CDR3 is TGCGCCAGCAGCCAAAAAGCGGGAGTCCACGAGCAGTACTTC.

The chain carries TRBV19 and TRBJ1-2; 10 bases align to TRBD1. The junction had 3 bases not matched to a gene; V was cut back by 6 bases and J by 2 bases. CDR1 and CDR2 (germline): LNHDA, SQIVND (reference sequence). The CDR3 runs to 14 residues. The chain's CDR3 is CASRTTGGNYGYTF. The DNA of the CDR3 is TGTGCCAGTAGGACGACAGGGGGCAACTATGGCTACACCTTC.

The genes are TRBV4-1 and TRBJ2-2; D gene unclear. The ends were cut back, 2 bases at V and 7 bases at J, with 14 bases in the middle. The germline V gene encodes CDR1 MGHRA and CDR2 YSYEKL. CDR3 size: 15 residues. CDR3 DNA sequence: TGCGCCAGCAGCCAATTACAGTACCCGGGCGGGGAGCTGTTTTTT. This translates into CASSQLQYPGGELFF.

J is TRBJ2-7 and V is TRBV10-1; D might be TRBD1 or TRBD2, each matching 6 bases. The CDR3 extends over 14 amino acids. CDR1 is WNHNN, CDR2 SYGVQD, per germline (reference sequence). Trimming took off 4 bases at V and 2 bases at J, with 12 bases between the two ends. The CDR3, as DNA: TGCGCCAGCAGTGTATACAGGGAGGCCTACGAGCAGTACTTC. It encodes CASSVYREAYEQYF.

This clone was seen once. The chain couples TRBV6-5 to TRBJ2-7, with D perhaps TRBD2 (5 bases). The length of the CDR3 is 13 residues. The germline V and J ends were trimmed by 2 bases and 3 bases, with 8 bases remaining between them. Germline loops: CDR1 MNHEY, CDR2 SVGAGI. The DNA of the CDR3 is TGTGCCAGCAGTTACCGGGATGGCTACGAGCAGTACTTC. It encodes CASSYRDGYEQYF.

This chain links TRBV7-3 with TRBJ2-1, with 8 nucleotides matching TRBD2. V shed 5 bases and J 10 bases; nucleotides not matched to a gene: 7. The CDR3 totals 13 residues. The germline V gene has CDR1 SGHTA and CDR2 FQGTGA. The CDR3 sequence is CASSRGGHGEQFF. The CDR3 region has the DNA TGTGCCAGCAGCCGCGGGGGGCACGGGGAGCAGTTCTTC.

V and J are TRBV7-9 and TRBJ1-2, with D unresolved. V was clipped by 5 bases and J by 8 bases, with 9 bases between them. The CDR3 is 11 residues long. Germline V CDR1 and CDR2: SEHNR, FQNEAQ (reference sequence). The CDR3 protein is CASSPSQGYTF. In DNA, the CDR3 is TGTGCCAGCAGCCCCTCTCAGGGCTACACCTTC. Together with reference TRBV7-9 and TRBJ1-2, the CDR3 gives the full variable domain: DTGVSQNPRHKITKRGQNVTFRCDPISEHNRLYWYRQTLGQGPEFLTYFQNEAQLEKSRLLSDRFSAERPKGSFSTLEIQRTEQGDSAMYLCASSPSQGYTFGSGTRLTVV.

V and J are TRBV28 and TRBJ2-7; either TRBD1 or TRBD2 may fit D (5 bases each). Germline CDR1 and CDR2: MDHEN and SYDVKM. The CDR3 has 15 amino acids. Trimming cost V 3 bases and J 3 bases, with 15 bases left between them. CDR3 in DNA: TGTGCCAGCAGTTTCGCCGGGACGGCAAACTACGAGCAGTACTTC. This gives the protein CASSFAGTANYEQYF.

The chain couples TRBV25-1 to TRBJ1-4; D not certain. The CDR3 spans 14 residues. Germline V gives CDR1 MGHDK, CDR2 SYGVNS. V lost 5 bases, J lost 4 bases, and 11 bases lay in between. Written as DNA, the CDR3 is TGTGCCAGCAGTCTCCCCGGGATTAATGAAAAACTGTTTTTT. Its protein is CASSLPGINEKLFF.

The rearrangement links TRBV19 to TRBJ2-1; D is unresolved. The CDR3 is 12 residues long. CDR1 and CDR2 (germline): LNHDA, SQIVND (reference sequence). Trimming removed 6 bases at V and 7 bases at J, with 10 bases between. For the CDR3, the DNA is TGTGCCAGTAGGGATGGAACAAATGAGCAGTTCTTC. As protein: CASRDGTNEQFF. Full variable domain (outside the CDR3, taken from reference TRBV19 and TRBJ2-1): DGGITQSPKYLFRKEGQNVTLSCEQNLNHDAMYWYRQDPGQGLRLIYYSQIVNDFQKGDIAEGYSVSREKKESFPLTVTSAQKNPTAFYLCASRDGTNEQFFGPGTRLTVL.

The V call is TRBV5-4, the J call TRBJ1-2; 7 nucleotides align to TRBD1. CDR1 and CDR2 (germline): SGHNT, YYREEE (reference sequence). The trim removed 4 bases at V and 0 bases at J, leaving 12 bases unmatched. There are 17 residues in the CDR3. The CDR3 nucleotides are TGTGCCAGCAGCCGCATTAGGGGGCAGGGTGCTAACTATGGCTACACCTTC. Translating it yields CASSRIRGQGANYGYTF.

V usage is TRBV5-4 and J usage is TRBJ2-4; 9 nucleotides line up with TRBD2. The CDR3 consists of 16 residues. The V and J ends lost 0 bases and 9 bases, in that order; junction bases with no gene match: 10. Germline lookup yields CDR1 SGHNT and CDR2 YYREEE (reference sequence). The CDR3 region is CASSLAGTSLGGIQYF. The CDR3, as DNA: TGTGCCAGCAGCTTGGCCGGGACTAGCTTGGGCGGCATTCAGTACTTC.

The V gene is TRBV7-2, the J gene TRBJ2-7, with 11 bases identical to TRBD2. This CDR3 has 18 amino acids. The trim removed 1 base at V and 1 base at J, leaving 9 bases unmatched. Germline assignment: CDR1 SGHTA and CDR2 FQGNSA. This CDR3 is CASSLELTGTSGSYEQYF. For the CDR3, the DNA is TGTGCCAGCAGCTTAGAGCTCACCGGGACTAGCGGTTCCTACGAGCAGTACTTC.

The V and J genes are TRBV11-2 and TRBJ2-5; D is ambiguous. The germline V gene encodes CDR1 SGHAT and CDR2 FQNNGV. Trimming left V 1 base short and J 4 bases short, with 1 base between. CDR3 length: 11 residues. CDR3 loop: CASSLGETQYF. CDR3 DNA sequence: TGTGCCAGCAGCTTAGGAGAGACCCAGTACTTC. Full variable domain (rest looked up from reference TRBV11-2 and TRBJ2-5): EAGVAQSPRYKIIEKRQSVAFWCNPISGHATLYWYQQILGQGPKLLIQFQNNGVVDDSQLPKDRFSAERLKGVDSTLKIQPAKLEDSAVYLCASSLGETQYFGPGTRLLVL.

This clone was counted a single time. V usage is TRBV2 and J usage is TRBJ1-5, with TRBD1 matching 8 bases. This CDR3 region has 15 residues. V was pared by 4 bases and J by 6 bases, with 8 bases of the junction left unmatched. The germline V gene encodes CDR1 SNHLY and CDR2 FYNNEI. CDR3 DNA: TGTGCCAGCAGTGTAGACAGGGGAGAAAGTCAGCCCCAGCATTTT. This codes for CASSVDRGESQPQHF.

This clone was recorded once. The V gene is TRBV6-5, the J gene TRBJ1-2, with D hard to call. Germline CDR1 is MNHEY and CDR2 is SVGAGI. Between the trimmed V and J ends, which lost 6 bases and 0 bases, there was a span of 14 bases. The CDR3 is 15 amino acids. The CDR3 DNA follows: TGTGCCAGCAGCTCCCTCTTAAACCCTAACTATGGCTACACCTTC. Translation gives CASSSLLNPNYGYTF.

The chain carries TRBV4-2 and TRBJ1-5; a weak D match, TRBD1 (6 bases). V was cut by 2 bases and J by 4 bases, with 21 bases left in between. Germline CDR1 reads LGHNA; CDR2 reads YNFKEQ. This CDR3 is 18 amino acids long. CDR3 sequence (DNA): TGTGCCAGCAGCCAAACCCCGATCAGCGATACAGGGAATCAGCCCCAGCATTTT. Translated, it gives CASSQTPISDTGNQPQHF.

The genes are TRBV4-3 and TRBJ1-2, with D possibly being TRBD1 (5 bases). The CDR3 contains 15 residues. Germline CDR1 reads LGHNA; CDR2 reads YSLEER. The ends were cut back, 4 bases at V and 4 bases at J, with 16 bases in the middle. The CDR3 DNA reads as TGCGCCAGCAGCCCAACGAGTCGAGGGACCTATGGCTACACCTTC. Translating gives CASSPTSRGTYGYTF.

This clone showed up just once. The CDR3 here is CASSHRRGTFDEQFF. The DNA for the CDR3 is TGTGCCAGCAGCCACCGGAGGGGGACGTTCGATGAGCAGTTCTTC. This rearrangement joins TRBV21-1 to TRBJ2-1. TRBV21-1 is flagged as a pseudogene. This CDR3 contains 15 residues.